Each of the 14 T cell receptor beta chains below was sequenced from the same sample in a study of radiation and T cells in renal cell carcinoma. Time point given: baseline pretreatment blood. As to treatment: 15 Gy SBRT to primary tumor, nephrectomy 4 weeks later. The data were produced by immunoSEQ multiplex PCR, yet TCRdb's version contains in-frame clones alone and is incomplete. The data show roughly 120,000 clones, approximately 78% seen once. This specimen was blood, taken from a patient whose treatment included radiotherapy and nephrectomy. The receptors derive from a woman in her sixties with renal cell carcinoma.

The rearrangement joins TRBV11-2 to TRBJ2-1; the D is unclear. CDR3 length: 16 residues. CDR1 and CDR2 from the germline V gene are SGHAT and FQNNGV. Deletions cut 1 base from V and 0 bases from J, with 10 bases between. CDR3 amino acids: CASSLAALSSYNEQFF. In DNA form, the CDR3 reads TGTGCCAGCAGCTTAGCGGCTCTGAGCTCCTACAATGAGCAGTTCTTC.

J is TRBJ2-7 and V is TRBV11-2, with TRBD1 identical over 7 bases. This CDR3 region has 13 residues. V was clipped by 1 base and J by 3 bases; unmatched bases: 0. Germline values: CDR1 SGHAT, CDR2 FQNNGV. The CDR3 bases are TGTGCCAGCAGCTTAGGGACAGGCTACGAGCAGTACTTC. Amino acid sequence: CASSLGTGYEQYF.

The V gene is TRBV11-3, the J gene TRBJ2-7; weak D call: TRBD2 (6 bases). Germline values: CDR1 SGHNT, CDR2 YENEEA. This CDR3 contains 14 residues. The ends were cut back, 1 base at V and 5 bases at J, with 12 bases in the middle. The CDR3 coding sequence is TGTGCCAGCAGCTTAGGCGGGAACGTCGACGAGCAGTACTTC. Its translation is CASSLGGNVDEQYF.

The chain joins TRBV11-2 to TRBJ1-1; no clear D. Between the trimmed V and J ends, which lost 1 base and 4 bases, there was a span of 10 bases. This CDR3 region has 14 residues. Germline lookup yields CDR1 SGHAT and CDR2 FQNNGV. The CDR3 is CASSLGGGSTEAFF. The CDR3 coding sequence is TGTGCCAGCAGCTTAGGAGGAGGGAGCACTGAAGCTTTCTTT. The full variable domain, with the rest looked up from reference TRBV11-2 and TRBJ1-1, is EAGVAQSPRYKIIEKRQSVAFWCNPISGHATLYWYQQILGQGPKLLIQFQNNGVVDDSQLPKDRFSAERLKGVDSTLKIQPAKLEDSAVYLCASSLGGGSTEAFFGQGTRLTVV.

The chain is built from TRBV30 and TRBJ1-2, with D possibly matching TRBD1 (6 bases). The length of the CDR3 is 14 residues. CDR1 and CDR2 from the germline V gene are GTSNPN and SVGIG (reference sequence). The germline V and J ends were trimmed by 0 bases and 2 bases, with 10 bases remaining between them. The CDR3 loop reads CAWSVEGVNYGYTF. CDR3 bases: TGTGCCTGGAGTGTAGAGGGGGTAAACTATGGCTACACCTTC.

V usage is TRBV18 and J usage is TRBJ2-2; D gene ambiguous. This CDR3 comprises 18 residues. The germline V gene encodes CDR1 KGHSH and CDR2 LQKENI. V lost 3 bases and J 1 base, leaving 18 bases between the germline ends. In DNA form, the CDR3 reads TGTGCCAGCTCACCTAGGTCAGAGTACAGCCTGAACACCGGGGAGCTGTTTTTT. Protein product: CASSPRSEYSLNTGELFF.

This clone was seen a few times. The chain joins TRBV11-2 to TRBJ1-1; D unresolved. The CDR3 sequence is 12 residues long. Per the germline V gene, CDR1 is SGHAT and CDR2 is FQNNGV. Trimming shortened V by 3 bases and J by 8 bases, and 10 bases separated the two germline ends. The CDR3 loop reads CASSFHHEEAFF. CDR3 DNA: TGTGCCAGCAGCTTCCACCACGAAGAAGCTTTCTTT.

The chain couples TRBV7-9 to TRBJ1-2; 9 bases match TRBD1. With V trimmed by 6 bases and J by 4 bases, 9 bases remained unmatched. The CDR3 has 15 amino acids. From germline, CDR1 is SEHNR and CDR2 FQNEAQ (reference sequence). The CDR3 DNA follows: TGTGCCAGCAGTTTTACAGGGGGCGCCGGCTATGGCTACACCTTC. It specifies CASSFTGGAGYGYTF. The full variable domain, its missing parts supplied by reference TRBV7-9 and TRBJ1-2, is DTGVSQNPRHKITKRGQNVTFRCDPISEHNRLYWYRQTLGQGPEFLTYFQNEAQLEKSRLLSDRFSAERPKGSFSTLEIQRTEQGDSAMYLCASSFTGGAGYGYTFGSGTRLTVV.

In this sample, this clone turned up many times. DNA for the CDR3: TGTGCCAGCAGCCGATCTATCCCCCTGACGAACACTGAAGCTTTCTTT. Amino acid sequence: CASSRSIPLTNTEAFF. V is TRBV7-9 and J is TRBJ1-1; D gene ambiguous. V was shortened by 5 bases and J by 1 base, with 17 bases between the two germline ends. The CDR3 is made up of 16 amino acids. Germline CDR1 reads SEHNR; CDR2 reads FQNEAQ (reference sequence).

The sample holds a few counts of this clone. The chain uses TRBV7-2 and TRBJ1-2; D gene unclear. Germline values: CDR1 SGHTA, CDR2 FQGNSA. Trimming removed 4 bases at V and 4 bases at J, with 10 bases between. The CDR3 loop spans 13 amino acids. For the CDR3, the DNA is TGTGCCAGCAGCTCGAACAGCGGCTATGGCTACACCTTC. This translates into CASSSNSGYGYTF. The full variable domain, rest sourced from reference TRBV7-2 and TRBJ1-2, is GAGVSQSPSNKVTEKGKDVELRCDPISGHTALYWYRQSLGQGLEFLIYFQGNSAPDKSGLPSDRFSAERTGGSVSTLTIQRTQQEDSAVYLCASSSNSGYGYTFGSGTRLTVV.

This rearrangement joins TRBV4-3 to TRBJ2-7; a weak D match, TRBD2 (7 bases). V gave up 0 bases and J gave up 0 bases, with 15 bases separating them. Germline V gene sequence: CDR1 LGHNA, CDR2 YSLEER. This CDR3 comprises 17 residues. CDR3 DNA: TGCGCCAGCAGCCAAGAGGGGGCTAGCGGAGTCTCCTACGAGCAGTACTTC. Protein product: CASSQEGASGVSYEQYF.

This chain uses TRBV6-5 with TRBJ1-1; 7 bases line up with TRBD1. V was clipped by 4 bases and J by 4 bases; unmatched bases: 3. The CDR3 is 13 residues long. Germline-derived CDR1 and CDR2 are MNHEY and SVGAGI. In DNA form, the CDR3 reads TGTGCCAGCAGTTCGGACAGGAGCACTGAAGCTTTCTTT. Translation gives CASSSDRSTEAFF.

The V gene is TRBV27, the J gene TRBJ2-7, with 10 bases lining up with TRBD1. The length of the CDR3 is 15 residues. Losses at the gene ends were 10 bases for V and 7 bases for J; bases not matched to a gene: 16. Germline V gene data show CDR1 as MNHEY and CDR2 as SMNVEV (reference sequence). CDR3 loop: CATRQGAKNAGEQYF. CDR3 nucleotide sequence: TGTGCCACCCGACAGGGGGCTAAGAACGCGGGGGAGCAGTACTTC.

The DNA for the CDR3 is TGTGCCAGCAGCTTGGATTGGGGGCTGAACACTGAAGCTTTCTTT. This gives the protein CASSLDWGLNTEAFF. This rearrangement joins TRBV5-4 to TRBJ1-1; weak D call: TRBD1 (6 bases). Germline CDR1 and CDR2: SGHNT and YYREEE (reference sequence). The germline V and J ends were trimmed by 0 bases and 0 bases, with 9 bases remaining between them. CDR3 size: 15 residues.